These T cell receptor beta chains were read from a single sample in a study of blood T cell repertoires in COVID-19. Repertoires were generated with immunoSEQ multiplex PCR, while TCRdb's copy carries only in-frame clones and drops some. The table has roughly 400,000 clones, just over 90% seen once; the top ten hold around 0.86%. The specimen sequenced was PBMCs or T cells enriched from blood (not recorded which). Every receptor here comes from a woman aged 35 to 49 who had been exposed to COVID-19. Both conserved end residues are part of each CDR3. The D gene is left open where the match is weak. Size tells how often a clone was seen (once, few, many) or the class of an expanded clone, and some rows leave it out.

d_call clone_size j_call v_call cdr3_nt cdr3_aa
TRBD1 - TRBJ1-4 TRBV5-4 TGTGCCAGCAGCGGTTCGACAGGGGGAGAAAAACTGTTTTTT CASSGSTGGEKLFF
- - TRBJ2-1 TRBV7-2 TGTGCCAGCAGCGAAGGTGACAGGTTCAATGAGCAGTTCTTC CASSEGDRFNEQFF
- - TRBJ1-1 TRBV11-3 TGTGCCAGCAGCTTAGTACCCCGCCTACAAGCTTTCTTT CASSLVPRLQAFF
TRBD2 - TRBJ2-7 TRBV5-8 TGTGCCAGCAGCTTGGGAGCCGGGGGGGGCGAGCAGTACTTC CASSLGAGGGEQYF
TRBD1 - TRBJ1-1 TRBV30 TGTGCCTGGAGTGGACAGGGGGCTGAAGCTTTCTTT CAWSGQGAEAFF
TRBD1 - TRBJ1-2 TRBV27 TGTGCCAGCAGTTCCCGGGACAGGGAGTACTATGGCTACACCTTC CASSSRDREYYGYTF
- few TRBJ1-1 TRBV10-2 TGCGCCAGCAGTGCTTCCACTTTGAACACTGAAGCTTTCTTT CASSASTLNTEAFF
- - TRBJ1-5 TRBV27 TGTGCCAGCGGTCACTCGGGGGGGCGCGGGAATCAGCCCCAGCATTTT CASGHSGGRGNQPQHF
- - TRBJ1-4 TRBV25-1 TGTGCCAGCAGTGAAGATGCCGGGGTAGGTGAAAAACTGTTTTTT CASSEDAGVGEKLFF
- - TRBJ2-6 TRBV18 TGTGCCAGCTCACCAAACTCACCTCTTACGTCTGGGGCCAACGTCCTGACTTTC CASSPNSPLTSGANVLTF
- - TRBJ2-2 TRBV3-1/TRBV3-2 TGTGCCAGCAGCCCCCAGCGGTACACCGGGGAGCTGTTTTTT CASSPQRYTGELFF
- - TRBJ2-1 TRBV9 TGTGCCAGCAGCGTAGTCGGTGGAGGTATTTACAATGAGCAGTTCTTC CASSVVGGGIYNEQFF
- - TRBJ1-2 TRBV6-5 TGTGCCAGCAGCCGGGGCGGGGACTATGGCTACACCTTC CASSRGGDYGYTF
- - TRBJ1-5 TRBV5-8 TGTGCCAGCAGACAGGGATACAATCAGCCCCAGCATTTT CASRQGYNQPQHF
TRBD2 - TRBJ2-7 TRBV9 TGTGCCAGCAGCGTCCTAACTAGCGGTGATGAGCAGTACTTC CASSVLTSGDEQYF
TRBD2 - TRBJ2-5 TRBV5-1 TGCGCCAGCAACAAACTAGCGGGGGACCAAGAGACCCAGTACTTC CASNKLAGDQETQYF
- few TRBJ1-1 TRBV19 TGTGCCAGTAGTATCAACAGGGTGGAAACTGAAGCTTTCTTT CASSINRVETEAFF
- - TRBJ2-7 TRBV6-6 TGTGCCAGCAGTTTCGGACAGAACTACGAGCAGTACTTC CASSFGQNYEQYF
TRBD2 - TRBJ2-7 TRBV11-3 TGTGCCAGCAGCTTGACACTAGCGGGAACCCACGAGCAGTACTTC CASSLTLAGTHEQYF
- - TRBJ1-6 TRBV13 TGTGCCAGCATCCAAGGGGGAGCAAGGGAAACTTCACCCCTCCACTTT CASIQGGARETSPLHF
- - TRBJ1-5 TRBV6-2/TRBV6-3 TGTGCCAGCAGTCACCCCCGGAGGAGGTTCAATCAGCCCCAGCATTTT CASSHPRRRFNQPQHF
- - TRBJ1-1 TRBV14 TGTGCCAGCAGCCCCCCCCTCGACAGGAAGGCTTTCTTT CASSPPLDRKAFF